Detailed here is one TCR beta chain. What it recognizes is unknown. One end of the junction does not line up with germline, which may come from a read error. The data belong to a study of cytomegalovirus exposure and HLA in healthy donors. Broader study findings: Apart from CMV serostatus, no immune exposure information was available. As confirmed in vitro, a few CMV-associated chains were specific for CMV antigens.

Both 60 Vbeta primers and 13 Jbeta primers went into the PCR. Clones were sequenced by immunoSEQ multiplex PCR, and TCRdb holds only the in-frame ones, with some missing. Of roughly 160,000 clones in the sample, more than 65% were seen once. The sample consisted of PBMCs. The sequence derives from a woman aged 50 to 60 in good health and CMV-seronegative.

The CDR3 here is CASSVGDEAPVF. In DNA form, the CDR3 reads TGTGCCAGCAGCGTAGGTGACGAGGCGCCGGTCTTT. The chain carries TRBV9 and TRBJ1-1, with D unclear. Germline values: CDR1 SGDLS, CDR2 YYNGEE. The CDR3 is made up of 12 amino acids.